Listed below are T cell receptor beta chains from one sample, sequenced in a study of cytomegalovirus exposure and HLA in healthy donors. Using immunoSEQ multiplex PCR, the repertoire was profiled, and TCRdb retains in-frame clones only, with some absent. The sample carries roughly 330,000 clones, approximately 90% recorded once. Input material: PBMCs. The receptors were sampled from a woman aged 30 to 39 in good health and CMV-seropositive. Each CDR3 is given with its conserved first and last residue. The D gene is left open where the match is weak. The size field is filled for only some rows; it gives once, few, many or a size class.

>TRBV5-4|NA|TRBJ1-1|NA
TGTGCCGGAGGGAGGGATATGATGAACACTGAAGCTTTCTTT
CAGGRDMMNTEAFF
>TRBV6-4|TRBD2|TRBJ2-7|NA
TGTGCCAGCAGTGACTTGACTAGCGGGTCCTCCTACGAGCAGTACTTC
CASSDLTSGSSYEQYF
>TRBV6-6|TRBD1|TRBJ2-2|NA
TGTGCCAGCAGTAAGGGGGACAGGGCGGTGGTGCTGTTTTTT
CASSKGDRAVVLFF
>TRBV5-1|TRBD1|TRBJ1-4|NA
TGCGCCAGCAGCCCCCACCGGGACAGGGGGCGGGTTAATGAAAAACTGTTTTTT
CASSPHRDRGRVNEKLFF
>TRBV27|TRBD1|TRBJ2-7|NA
TGTGCCAGCAGTATAGACAGGGTCTACGAGCAGTACTTC
CASSIDRVYEQYF
>TRBV7-9|NA|TRBJ2-7|NA
TGTGCCAGCAGCCCGGCCCCCAGCGAGCAGTACTTC
CASSPAPSEQYF
>TRBV7-8|NA|TRBJ2-3|NA
TGTGCCAGCAGTGCTAATCGGGCCGCAGATACGCAGTATTTT
CASSANRAADTQYF
>TRBV5-6|NA|TRBJ2-2|once
TGTGCCAGCAGCTTGGCCTTGACTATCCCCGGGGAGCTGTTTTTT
CASSLALTIPGELFF
>TRBV14|NA|TRBJ2-5|few
TGTGCCAGCAGCAACGCGGGCCTCCTCGGGGTGGAGACCCAGTACTTC
CASSNAGLLGVETQYF
>TRBV5-6|NA|TRBJ1-6|NA
TGTGCCAGCAGCTTCCGGGGATTGGGTTCACCCCTCCACTTT
CASSFRGLGSPLHF
>TRBV27|NA|TRBJ1-2|NA
TGTGCCAGCAGTTTATCCGAACAGAATGGCTACACCTTC
CASSLSEQNGYTF
>TRBV18|TRBD2|TRBJ2-3|NA
TGTGCCAGCTCCCTATGGTCGGGGGGGACAGATACGCAGTATTTT
CASSLWSGGTDTQYF
>TRBV11-2|NA|TRBJ2-3|NA
TGTGCCAGCAGCTCCTTGGGGGGCCCCACAGATACGCAGTATTTT
CASSSLGGPTDTQYF
>TRBV27|NA|TRBJ2-7|NA
TGTGCCAGCAGTCGTCAGTGGGTCTCCTACGAGCAGTACTTC
CASSRQWVSYEQYF
>TRBV9|NA|TRBJ1-4|NA
TGTGCCAGCAGCGTTGGTCCCGGGACAAAGGATGAAAAACTGTTTTTT
CASSVGPGTKDEKLFF
>TRBV19|TRBD2|TRBJ2-1|NA
TGTGCCAGTAGTACCCTGGGAGGGCGCAATGAGCAGTTCTTC
CASSTLGGRNEQFF
>TRBV6-6|TRBD1|TRBJ1-2|NA
TGTGCCAGCAGTTCGGGACAGTTAAACTATGGCTACACCTTC
CASSSGQLNYGYTF
>TRBV18|NA|TRBJ1-2|few
TGTGCCAGCTCGGCCGTCGGCGGCTACACCTTC
CASSAVGGYTF
>TRBV7-2|TRBD2|TRBJ2-5|once
TGTGCCAGCAGCCCCCGATCGCTAGCGGGCCCCAACCAGTACTTC
CASSPRSLAGPNQYF
>TRBV7-9|NA|TRBJ2-7|NA
TGTGCCAGCAGCTTTTATGGGCAGGGTGACTACGAGCAGTACTTC
CASSFYGQGDYEQYF
>TRBV9|NA|TRBJ2-3|few
TGTGCCAGCAGCGTAGAGGGAACGGCAGATACGCAGTATTTT
CASSVEGTADTQYF
>TRBV2|TRBD2|TRBJ2-3|NA
TGTGCCAGCAGCCCGACTAGCGGGGGGGCCGATACGCAGTATTTT
CASSPTSGGADTQYF
>TRBV19|TRBD2|TRBJ2-3|NA
TGTGCCAGTAGTGGGAGGGGCCGCACAGATACGCAGTATTTT
CASSGRGRTDTQYF
>TRBV19|TRBD1|TRBJ2-7|NA
TGTGCCAGTAGGACAGGGAACGGCGAGCAGTACTTC
CASRTGNGEQYF
>TRBV6-1|NA|TRBJ2-1|NA
TGTGCCAGCACCCCGGAACTATCCTACAATGAGCAGTTCTTC
CASTPELSYNEQFF
>TRBV7-9|NA|TRBJ1-1|NA
TGTGCCAGCAACCAAGACAGGAACACTGAAGCTTTCTTT
CASNQDRNTEAFF
>TRBV28|NA|TRBJ2-7|NA
TGTGCCAGCAGTTTAAAGTTCGAGCAGTACTTC
CASSLKFEQYF